This T cell receptor beta chain was found in a study of cytomegalovirus exposure and HLA in healthy donors. The study, taken as a whole, reports: Associated with cytomegalovirus, according to the listing, were fewer than 200 TCR beta chains. On later analysis, the bulk of CMV-associated TCR beta chains appeared to be HLA-restricted.

60 Vbeta and 13 Jbeta primers were used in PCR. Sequencing was performed with immunoSEQ multiplex PCR; in TCRdb, only in-frame clones are kept and a portion is missing. The sample carries some 180,000 clones, 76% recorded once. Germline CDR1 reads LNHDA; CDR2 reads SQIVND (reference sequence). The CDR3 is 12 residues long. Trimming removed 9 bases from V and 0 bases from J, with 9 bases in between. Comments on this clone: The antigen remains undetermined.

This chain connects TRBV19 to TRBJ2-7; TRBD2 is a possible D gene (6 bases). This sequence originates from a man aged 18-30 years in good health and CMV-seronegative. Sequencing was carried out using PBMCs. The CDR3 here is CASSGVSYEQYF. For the CDR3, the DNA is TGTGCCAGCTCGGGGGTCTCCTACGAGCAGTACTTC. Full variable domain (remainder filled in from reference TRBV19 and TRBJ2-7): DGGITQSPKYLFRKEGQNVTLSCEQNLNHDAMYWYRQDPGQGLRLIYYSQIVNDFQKGDIAEGYSVSREKKESFPLTVTSAQKNPTAFYLCASSGVSYEQYFGPGTRLTVT.